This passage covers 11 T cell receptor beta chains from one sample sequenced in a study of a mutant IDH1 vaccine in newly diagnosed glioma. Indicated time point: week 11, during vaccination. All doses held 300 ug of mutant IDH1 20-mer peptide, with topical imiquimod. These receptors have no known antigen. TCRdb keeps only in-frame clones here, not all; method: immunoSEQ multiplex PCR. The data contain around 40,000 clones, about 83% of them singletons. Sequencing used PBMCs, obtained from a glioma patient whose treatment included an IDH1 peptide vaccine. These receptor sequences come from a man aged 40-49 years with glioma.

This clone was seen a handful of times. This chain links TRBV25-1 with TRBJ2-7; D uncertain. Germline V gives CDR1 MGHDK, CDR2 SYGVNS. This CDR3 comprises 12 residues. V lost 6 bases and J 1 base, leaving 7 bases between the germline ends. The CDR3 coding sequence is TGTGCCAGCAGAGCCGCTTCCTACGAGCAGTACTTC. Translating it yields CASRAASYEQYF.

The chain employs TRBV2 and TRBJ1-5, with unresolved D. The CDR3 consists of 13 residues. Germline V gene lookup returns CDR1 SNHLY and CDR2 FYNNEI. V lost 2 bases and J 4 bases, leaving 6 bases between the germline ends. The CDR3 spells CASSEQENQPQHF. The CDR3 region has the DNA TGTGCCAGCAGTGAACAGGAAAATCAGCCCCAGCATTTT.

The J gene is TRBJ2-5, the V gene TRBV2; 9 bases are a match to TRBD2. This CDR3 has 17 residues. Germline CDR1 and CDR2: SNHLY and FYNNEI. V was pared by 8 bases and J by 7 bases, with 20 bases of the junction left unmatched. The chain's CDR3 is CASALVGTSTEGRTQYF. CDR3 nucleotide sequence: TGTGCCAGCGCCCTGGTCGGGACTAGCACCGAGGGGAGGACCCAGTACTTC.

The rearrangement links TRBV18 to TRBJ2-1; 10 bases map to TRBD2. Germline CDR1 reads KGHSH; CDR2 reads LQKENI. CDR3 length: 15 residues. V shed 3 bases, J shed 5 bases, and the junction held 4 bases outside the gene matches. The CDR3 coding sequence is TGTGCCAGCTCACCTCTAGCGGGAGCGGACAATGAGCAGTTCTTC. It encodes CASSPLAGADNEQFF.

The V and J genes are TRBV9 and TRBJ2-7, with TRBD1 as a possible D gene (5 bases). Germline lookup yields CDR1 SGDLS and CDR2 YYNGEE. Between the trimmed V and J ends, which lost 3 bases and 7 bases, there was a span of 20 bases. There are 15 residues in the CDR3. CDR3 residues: CASSAATDSLSEQYF. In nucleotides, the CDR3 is TGTGCCAGCAGCGCAGCGACAGACTCCTTGAGTGAGCAGTACTTC.

CDR3 DNA: TGTGCCAGCAGTTTATCCCCAGGTTTCGGTTCCACCGGGTTCGAGCAGTACTTC. This sequence encodes CASSLSPGFGSTGFEQYF. This sequence joins TRBV28 and TRBJ2-7; D is unclear. CDR1 and CDR2 (germline): MDHEN, SYDVKM. This CDR3 contains 18 residues. Trimming removed 1 base at V and 6 bases at J, with 25 bases between.

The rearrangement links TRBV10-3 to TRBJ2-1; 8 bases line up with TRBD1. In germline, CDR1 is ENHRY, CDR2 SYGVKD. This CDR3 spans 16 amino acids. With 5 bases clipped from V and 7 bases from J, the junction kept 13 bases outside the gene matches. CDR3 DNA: TGTGCCATCAGTCCAGTTAGTACAGGGGGTACGAATGAGCAGTTCTTC. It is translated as CAISPVSTGGTNEQFF.

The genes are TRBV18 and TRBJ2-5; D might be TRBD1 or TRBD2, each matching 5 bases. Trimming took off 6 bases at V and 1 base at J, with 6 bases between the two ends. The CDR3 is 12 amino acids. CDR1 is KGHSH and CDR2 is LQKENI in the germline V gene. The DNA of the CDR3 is TGTGCCAGCTCGGGGGTCCAAGAGACCCAGTACTTC. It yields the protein CASSGVQETQYF.

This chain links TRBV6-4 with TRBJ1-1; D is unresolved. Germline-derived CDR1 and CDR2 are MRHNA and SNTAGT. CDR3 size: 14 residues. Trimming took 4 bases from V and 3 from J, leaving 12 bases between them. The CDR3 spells CASSAEGAHTEAFF. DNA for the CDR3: TGTGCCAGCAGTGCGGAGGGAGCGCACACTGAAGCTTTCTTT.

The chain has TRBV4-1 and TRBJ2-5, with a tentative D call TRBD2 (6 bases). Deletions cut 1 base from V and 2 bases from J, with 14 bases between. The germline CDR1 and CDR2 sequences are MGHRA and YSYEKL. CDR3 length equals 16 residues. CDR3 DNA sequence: TGCGCCAGCAGCCAAGTCGGGGGAACTAATCAAGAGACCCAGTACTTC. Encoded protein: CASSQVGGTNQETQYF.

DNA of the CDR3: TGCGCCAGCAGCCGGGACAGGGATCAGCCCCAGCATTTT. Its protein is CASSRDRDQPQHF. The chain employs TRBV5-1 and TRBJ1-5; 9 nucleotides match TRBD1. The germline CDR1 and CDR2 sequences are SGHRS and YFSETQ. Trimming at V came to 4 bases and at J to 5 bases, leaving 1 base not matched to a gene. The CDR3 consists of 13 residues.